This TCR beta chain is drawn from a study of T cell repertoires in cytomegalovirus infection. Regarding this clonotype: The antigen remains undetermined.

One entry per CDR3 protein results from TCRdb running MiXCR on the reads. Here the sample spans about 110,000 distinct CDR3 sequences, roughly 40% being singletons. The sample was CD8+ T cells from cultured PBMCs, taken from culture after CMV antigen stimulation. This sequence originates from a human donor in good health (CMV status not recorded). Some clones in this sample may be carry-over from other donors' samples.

CDR3 in DNA: TGTGCCAGCAGCCCTAGACCGTTCTTC. Translation gives CASSPRPFF. The chain recombines TRBV2 with TRBJ2-1, with D unresolved. The germline CDR1 and CDR2 sequences are SNHLY and FYNNEI. The CDR3 runs 9 residues. The germline V and J ends were trimmed by 6 bases and 15 bases, with 9 bases remaining between them.